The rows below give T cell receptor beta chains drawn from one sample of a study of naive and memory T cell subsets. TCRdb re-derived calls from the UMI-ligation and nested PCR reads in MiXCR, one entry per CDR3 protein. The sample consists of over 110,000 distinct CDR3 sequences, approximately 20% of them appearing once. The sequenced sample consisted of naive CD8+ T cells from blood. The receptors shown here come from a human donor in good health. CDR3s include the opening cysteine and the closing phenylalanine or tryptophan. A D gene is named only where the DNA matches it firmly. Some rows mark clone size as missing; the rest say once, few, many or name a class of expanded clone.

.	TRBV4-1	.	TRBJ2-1	CASSQGFNEQFF	TGCGCCAGCAGCCAAGGTTTCAATGAGCAGTTCTTC
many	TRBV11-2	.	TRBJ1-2	CASSFDYGYTF	TGTGCCAGCAGCTTCGATTATGGCTACACCTTC
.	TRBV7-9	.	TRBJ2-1	CATGDVNNEQFF	TGTGCCACCGGGGACGTCAACAATGAGCAGTTCTTC
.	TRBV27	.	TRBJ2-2	CASSPWTVLNTGELFF	TGTGCCAGCAGTCCATGGACAGTATTGAACACCGGGGAGCTGTTTTTT
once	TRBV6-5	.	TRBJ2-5	CASTTSGGIQETQYF	TGTGCCAGCACCACGAGTGGGGGGATCCAAGAGACCCAGTACTTC
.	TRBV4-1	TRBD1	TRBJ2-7	CASSQIQGAGEQYF	TGCGCCAGCAGCCAAATCCAGGGGGCGGGGGAGCAGTACTTC
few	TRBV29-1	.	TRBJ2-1	CSVVRQIDEQFF	TGCAGCGTTGTAAGACAGATCGATGAGCAGTTCTTC
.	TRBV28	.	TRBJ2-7	CASRESLGYTYEQYF	TGTGCCAGCAGAGAGAGTCTAGGGTACACCTACGAGCAGTACTTC
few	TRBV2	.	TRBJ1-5	CASSEGDQPQHF	TGTGCCAGCAGTGAAGGAGATCAGCCCCAGCATTTT
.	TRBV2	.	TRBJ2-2	CASSEALHSGELFF	TGTGCCAGCAGTGAAGCGCTTCATTCTGGGGAGCTGTTTTTT
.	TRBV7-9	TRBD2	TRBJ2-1	CASSLVGLAGDNEQFF	TGTGCCAGCAGCTTAGTAGGACTAGCGGGAGATAATGAGCAGTTCTTC
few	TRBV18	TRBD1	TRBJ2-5	CASSQQGEAYQETQYF	TGTGCCAGCTCGCAACAGGGGGAAGCGTACCAAGAGACCCAGTACTTC
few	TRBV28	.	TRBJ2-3	CASSSALGDTQYF	TGTGCCAGCAGCTCCGCCCTGGGAGATACGCAGTATTTT
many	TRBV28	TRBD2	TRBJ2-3	CASHPGTSGTDTQYF	TGTGCCAGCCACCCCGGGACTAGCGGGACGGATACGCAGTATTTT
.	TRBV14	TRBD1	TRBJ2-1	CASSLGQGGEQFF	TGTGCCAGCAGCCTGGGACAGGGCGGGGAGCAGTTCTTC
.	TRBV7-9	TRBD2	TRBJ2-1	CASSGLAGEIEQFF	TGTGCCAGCAGCGGACTAGCGGGAGAGATTGAGCAGTTCTTC
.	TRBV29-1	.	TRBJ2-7	CSVENRASSYEQYF	TGCAGCGTTGAAAACCGAGCGAGCTCCTACGAGCAGTACTTC
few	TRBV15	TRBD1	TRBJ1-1	CATSRDRDRGDTEAFF	TGTGCCACCAGCAGAGATCGGGACAGGGGCGACACTGAAGCTTTCTTT
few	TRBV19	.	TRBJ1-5	CASSGGNGNQPQHF	TGTGCCAGTAGTGGAGGGAACGGCAATCAGCCCCAGCATTTT
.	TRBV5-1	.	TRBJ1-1	CASSLETGLILPEAFF	TGCGCCAGCAGCTTGGAAACAGGATTAATTTTGCCCGAAGCTTTCTTT
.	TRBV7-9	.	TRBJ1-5	CASSLSLLEPQHF	TGTGCCAGCAGCTTATCCTTACTGGAGCCCCAGCATTTT
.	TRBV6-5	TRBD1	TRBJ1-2	CASSYTGEGDYGYTF	TGTGCCAGCAGTTACACAGGGGAAGGGGACTATGGCTACACCTTC
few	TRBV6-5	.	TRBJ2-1	CASSPMYRDGYNEQFF	TGTGCCAGCAGCCCGATGTATCGGGACGGATACAATGAGCAGTTCTTC
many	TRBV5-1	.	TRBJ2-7	CASSFTGYEQYF	TGTGCCAGCAGTTTTACCGGATACGAGCAGTACTTC
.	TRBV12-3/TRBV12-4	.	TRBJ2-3	CASSPVMSDF	TGTGCCAGCAGTCCAGTAATGTCCGATTTT
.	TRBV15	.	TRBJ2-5	CATSREELETQYF	TGTGCCACCAGCAGAGAGGAGTTAGAGACCCAGTACTTC
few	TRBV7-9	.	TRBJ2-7	CASSLATFYEQYF	TGTGCCAGCAGCTTAGCCACCTTCTACGAGCAGTACTTC
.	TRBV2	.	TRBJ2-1	CASSEYSSYNEQFF	TGTGCCAGCAGTGAATACAGCTCCTACAATGAGCAGTTCTTC
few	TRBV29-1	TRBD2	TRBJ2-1	CSVEGDPSGNDNEQFF	TGCAGCGTTGAAGGGGACCCTAGCGGGAACGACAATGAGCAGTTCTTC
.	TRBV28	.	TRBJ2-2	CASSPPYTGELFF	TGTGCCAGCAGTCCCCCCTACACCGGGGAGCTGTTTTTT
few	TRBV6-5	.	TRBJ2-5	CASSSLMVTGTQETQYF	TGTGCCAGCAGTTCGCTTATGGTTACCGGGACGCAAGAGACCCAGTACTTC
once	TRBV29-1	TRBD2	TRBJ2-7	CSVEVGLAGVEQYF	TGCAGCGTTGAAGTGGGACTAGCGGGAGTCGAGCAGTACTTC
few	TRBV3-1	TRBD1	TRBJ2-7	CASSQDRGRSEQYF	TGTGCCAGCAGCCAAGACAGGGGGCGGTCGGAGCAGTACTTC
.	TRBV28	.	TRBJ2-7	CASQDRTEGNEQYF	TGTGCCAGCCAGGACCGGACTGAAGGCAACGAGCAGTACTTC
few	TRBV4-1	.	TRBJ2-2	CASSYSLNTGELFF	TGCGCCAGCAGCTATTCCTTAAACACCGGGGAGCTGTTTTTT
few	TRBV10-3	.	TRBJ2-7	CAISDGEFLRSEQYF	TGTGCCATCAGTGACGGGGAATTCCTTAGGAGCGAGCAGTACTTC
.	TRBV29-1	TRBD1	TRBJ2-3	CSVDGQGGTDTQYF	TGCAGCGTTGATGGACAGGGAGGCACAGATACGCAGTATTTT
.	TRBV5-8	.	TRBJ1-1	CASSKVDGGDTNTEAFF	TGTGCCAGCAGTAAGGTAGACGGGGGTGATACGAACACTGAAGCTTTCTTT
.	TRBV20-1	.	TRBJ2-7	CSARLVSLREQYF	TGCAGTGCTAGACTAGTATCTCTCCGCGAGCAGTACTTC
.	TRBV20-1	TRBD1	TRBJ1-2	CSAERQGIGYTF	TGCAGTGCAGAACGACAGGGGATTGGCTACACCTTC
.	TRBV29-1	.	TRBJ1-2	CSVSTGGYYGYTF	TGCAGCGTTTCCACGGGGGGCTACTATGGCTACACCTTC
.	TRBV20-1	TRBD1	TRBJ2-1	CSARDIGTGVYEQFF	TGCAGTGCTAGAGACATCGGGACAGGGGTCTATGAGCAGTTCTTC
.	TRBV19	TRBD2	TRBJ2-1	CASTPPGREGNEQFF	TGTGCCAGTACCCCCCCGGGGCGGGAGGGCAATGAGCAGTTCTTC
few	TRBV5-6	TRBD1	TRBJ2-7	CASSRTGSAIEQYF	TGTGCCAGCTCAAGGACAGGGTCAGCAATCGAGCAGTACTTC
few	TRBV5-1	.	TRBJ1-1	CASSLLRDTEAFF	TGCGCCAGCAGCCTGCTTAGGGACACTGAAGCTTTCTTT
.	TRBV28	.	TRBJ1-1	CASSSAGTPTEAFF	TGTGCCAGCAGCTCTGCCGGGACACCCACTGAAGCTTTCTTT